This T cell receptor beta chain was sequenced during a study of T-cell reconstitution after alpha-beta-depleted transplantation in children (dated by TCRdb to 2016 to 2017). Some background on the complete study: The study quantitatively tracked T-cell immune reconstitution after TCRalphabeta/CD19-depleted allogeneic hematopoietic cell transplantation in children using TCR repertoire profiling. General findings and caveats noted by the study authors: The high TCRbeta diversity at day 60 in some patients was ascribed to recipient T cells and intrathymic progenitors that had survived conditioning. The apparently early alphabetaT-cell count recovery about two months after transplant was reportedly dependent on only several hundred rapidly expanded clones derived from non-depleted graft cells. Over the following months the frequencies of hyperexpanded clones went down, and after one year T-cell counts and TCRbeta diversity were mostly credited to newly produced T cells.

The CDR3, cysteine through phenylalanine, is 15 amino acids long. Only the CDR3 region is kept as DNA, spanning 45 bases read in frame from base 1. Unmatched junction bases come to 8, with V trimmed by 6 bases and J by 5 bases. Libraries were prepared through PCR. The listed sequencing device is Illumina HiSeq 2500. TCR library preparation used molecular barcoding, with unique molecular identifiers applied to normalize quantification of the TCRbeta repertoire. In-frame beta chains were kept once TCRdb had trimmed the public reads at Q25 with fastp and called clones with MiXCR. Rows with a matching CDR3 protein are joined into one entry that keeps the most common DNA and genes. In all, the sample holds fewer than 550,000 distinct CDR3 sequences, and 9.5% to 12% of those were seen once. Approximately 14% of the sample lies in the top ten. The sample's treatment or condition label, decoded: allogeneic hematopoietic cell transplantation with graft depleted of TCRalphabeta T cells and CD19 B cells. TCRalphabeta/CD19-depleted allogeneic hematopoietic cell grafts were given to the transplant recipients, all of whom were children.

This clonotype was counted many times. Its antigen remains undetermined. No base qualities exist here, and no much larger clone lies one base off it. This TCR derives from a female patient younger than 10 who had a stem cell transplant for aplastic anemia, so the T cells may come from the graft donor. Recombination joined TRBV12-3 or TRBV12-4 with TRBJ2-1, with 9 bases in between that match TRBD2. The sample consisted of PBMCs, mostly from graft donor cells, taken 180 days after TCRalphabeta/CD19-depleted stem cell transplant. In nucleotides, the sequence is TGTGCCAGCAGCTGGGGAGCGGGAGGTAACAATGAGCAGTTCTTC. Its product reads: CASSWGAGGNNEQFF.